This T cell receptor beta chain was sequenced during a study of shared clonotypes between healthy human individuals. On the study more broadly: In total, the donors were a couple of women and a few men aged 18 to 49.

The CDR3 loop spans 13 amino acids. V lost 4 bases and J lost 3, with 10 bases in between. The germline V gene encodes CDR1 SQVTM and CDR2 ANQGSEA. Regarding the study as a whole: A few donors held approximately 4.6% of naive CD4 clonotypes in common. Estimated clonotype richness was generally higher in naive than memory subsets.

In the original analysis: Filtering of immunoSEQ junctional sequences could not match full-length read filtering. Assay used: immunoSEQ multiplex PCR; TCRdb lists only in-frame clones, some missing. The DNA gave D and trimming, while V, J and clone size come from that table. The repertoire includes about 1.1 million clones, roughly 77% of them detected once, and 0.89% sits in the top ten. Remarks on this clone: Its antigen is not identified. This same CDR3 is encoded by further DNA sequences in the sample.

This rearrangement joins TRBV29-1 to TRBJ1-5; D unresolved. The material sequenced was memory CD4+ T cells from PBMCs. Subset in this sample: CD45RA-negative fraction. This clonotype was obtained from a man between 18 and 35 years old in good health. Some clones in this sample may be carry-over from other donors' samples. The CDR3 loop reads CSVATGPNQPQHF. CDR3 bases: TGCAGCGTTGCTACCGGCCCCAATCAGCCCCAGCATTTT.